The clone carrying this T cell receptor (beta chain) was observed many times. Antigen: not known. The CDR3 extends over 16 amino acids. V was clipped by 4 bases and J by 2 bases, with 18 bases between them. The germline CDR1 and CDR2 sequences are ENHRY and SYGVKD. Template switching introduced a universal primer site, and the cDNA bore unique molecular identifiers. MiXCR, run by TCRdb on the 5' RACE reads, gives a single entry per CDR3 protein. The sample lists about 920,000 distinct CDR3 sequences, 10% to 15% occurring once. This record belongs to a study of identical twins. Study results and caveats: Conclusions came from cross-sectional statistical analysis, not from following the same donors.

These sequences were also reported in another study, on yellow fever vaccine responses in identical twins. As reported in that work: Twin vaccine T cell responses reportedly seemed partly convergent, partly personalized.

The clonotype was recovered from a woman younger than 35 in good health. Sample: PBMCs. The V gene is TRBV10-3, the J gene TRBJ2-7; D possibly uses TRBD1 or TRBD2 (5 bases each). CDR3 sequence (DNA): TGTGCCATCAGTGCAAGTTCCGGGACCGAAGCCTACGAGCAGTACTTC. Translation: CAISASSGTEAYEQYF.